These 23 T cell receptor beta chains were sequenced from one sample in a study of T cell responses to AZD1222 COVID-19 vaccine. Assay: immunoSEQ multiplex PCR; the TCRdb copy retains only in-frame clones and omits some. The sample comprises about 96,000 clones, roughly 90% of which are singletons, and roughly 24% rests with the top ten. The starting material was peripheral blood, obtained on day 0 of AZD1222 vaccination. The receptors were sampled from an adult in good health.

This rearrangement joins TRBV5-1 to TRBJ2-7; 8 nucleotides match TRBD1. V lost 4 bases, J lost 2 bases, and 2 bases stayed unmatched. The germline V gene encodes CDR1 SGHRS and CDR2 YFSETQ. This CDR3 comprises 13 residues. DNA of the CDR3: TGCGCCAGCAGCACAGGGGGGACCTACGAGCAGTACTTC. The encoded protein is CASSTGGTYEQYF.

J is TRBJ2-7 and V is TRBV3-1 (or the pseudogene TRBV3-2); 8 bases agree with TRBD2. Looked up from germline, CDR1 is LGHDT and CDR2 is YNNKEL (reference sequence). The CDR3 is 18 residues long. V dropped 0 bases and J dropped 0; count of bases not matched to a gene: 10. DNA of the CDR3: TGTGCCAGCAGCCAAGACCGCCCTCAGCGGGAGAGCTCCTACGAGCAGTACTTC. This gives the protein CASSQDRPQRESSYEQYF.

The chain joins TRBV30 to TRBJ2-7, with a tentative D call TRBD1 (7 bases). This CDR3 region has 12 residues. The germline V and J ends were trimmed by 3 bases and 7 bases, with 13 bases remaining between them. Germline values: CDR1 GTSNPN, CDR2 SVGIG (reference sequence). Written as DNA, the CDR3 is TGTGCCTGGAGCGCTGCAGGGGGGGAGCAGTACTTC. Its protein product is CAWSAAGGEQYF.

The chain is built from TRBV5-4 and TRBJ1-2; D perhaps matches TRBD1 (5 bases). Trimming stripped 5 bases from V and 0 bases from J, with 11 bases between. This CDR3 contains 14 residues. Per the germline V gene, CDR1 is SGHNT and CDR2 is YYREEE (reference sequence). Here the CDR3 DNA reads TGTGCCAGCAGTCTTCCGACAGCTAACTATGGCTACACCTTC. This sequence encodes CASSLPTANYGYTF.

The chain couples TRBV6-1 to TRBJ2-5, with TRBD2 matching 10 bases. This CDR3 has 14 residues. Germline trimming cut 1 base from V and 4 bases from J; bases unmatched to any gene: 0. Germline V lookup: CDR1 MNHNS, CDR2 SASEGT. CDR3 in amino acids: CASSEGTSGETQYF. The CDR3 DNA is TGTGCCAGCAGTGAAGGGACTAGCGGAGAGACCCAGTACTTC.

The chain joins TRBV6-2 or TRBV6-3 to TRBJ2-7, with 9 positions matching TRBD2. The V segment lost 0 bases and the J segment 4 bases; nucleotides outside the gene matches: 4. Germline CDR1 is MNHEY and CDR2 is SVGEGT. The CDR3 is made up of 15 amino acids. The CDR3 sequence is CASSYSPSGMYEQYF. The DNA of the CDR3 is TGTGCCAGCAGTTACTCGCCTAGCGGGATGTACGAGCAGTACTTC.

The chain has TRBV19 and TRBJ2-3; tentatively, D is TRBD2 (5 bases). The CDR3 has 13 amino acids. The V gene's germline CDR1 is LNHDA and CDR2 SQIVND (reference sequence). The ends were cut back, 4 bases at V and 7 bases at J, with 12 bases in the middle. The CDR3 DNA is TGTGCCAGTAGTAGCGGGCAGACATATACGCAGTATTTT. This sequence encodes CASSSGQTYTQYF.

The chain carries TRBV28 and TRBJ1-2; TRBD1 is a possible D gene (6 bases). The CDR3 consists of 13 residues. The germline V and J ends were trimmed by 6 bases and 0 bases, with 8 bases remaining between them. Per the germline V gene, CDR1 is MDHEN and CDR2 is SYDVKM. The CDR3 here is CASRDSPNYGYTF. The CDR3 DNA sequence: TGTGCCAGCAGGGACAGCCCTAACTATGGCTACACCTTC.

CDR3 residues: CASRDGPSYEQYF. CDR3 nucleotides: TGTGCCAGCAGGGACGGCCCCTCCTACGAGCAGTACTTC. The rearrangement uses TRBV5-4 and TRBJ2-7; D uncertain. From germline, CDR1 is SGHNT and CDR2 YYREEE (reference sequence). The CDR3 sequence is 13 residues long. V dropped 5 bases and J dropped 0 bases, with 9 bases sitting between them. Filled out from reference TRBV5-4 and TRBJ2-7, the complete variable domain reads ETGVTQSPTHLIKTRGQQVTLRCSSQSGHNTVSWYQQALGQGPQFIFQYYREEENGRGNFPPRFSGLQFPNYSSELNVNALELDDSALYLCASRDGPSYEQYFGPGTRLTVT.

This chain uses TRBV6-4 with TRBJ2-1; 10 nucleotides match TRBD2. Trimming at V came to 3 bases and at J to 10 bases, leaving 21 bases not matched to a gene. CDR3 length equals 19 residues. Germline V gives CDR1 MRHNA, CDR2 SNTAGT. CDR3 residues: CASSEKGRQGLAGVREQFF. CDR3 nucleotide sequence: TGTGCCAGCAGTGAAAAGGGACGGCAGGGGCTAGCGGGAGTCCGGGAGCAGTTCTTC.

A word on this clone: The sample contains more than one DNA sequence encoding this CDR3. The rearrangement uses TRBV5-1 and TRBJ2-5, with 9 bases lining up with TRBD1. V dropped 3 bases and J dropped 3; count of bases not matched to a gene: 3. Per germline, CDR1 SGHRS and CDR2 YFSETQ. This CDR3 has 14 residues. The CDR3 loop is CASSSQGAEETQYF. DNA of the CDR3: TGCGCCAGCAGCTCACAGGGGGCAGAAGAGACCCAGTACTTC. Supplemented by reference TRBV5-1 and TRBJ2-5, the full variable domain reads KAGVTQTPRYLIKTRGQQVTLSCSPISGHRSVSWYQQTPGQGLQFLFEYFSETQRNKGNFPGRFSGRQFSNSRSEMNVSTLELGDSALYLCASSSQGAEETQYFGPGTRLLVL.

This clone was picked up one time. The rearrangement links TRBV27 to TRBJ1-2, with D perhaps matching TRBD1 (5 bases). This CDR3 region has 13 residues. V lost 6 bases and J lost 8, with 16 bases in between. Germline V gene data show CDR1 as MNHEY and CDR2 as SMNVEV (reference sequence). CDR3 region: CASSPGSWGGYTF. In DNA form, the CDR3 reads TGTGCCAGCAGCCCAGGGAGCTGGGGAGGCTACACCTTC.

The CDR3 coding sequence is TGTGCCAGCAGTCGAGCGGGACAGGGGGCTCCCGAGCAGTACTTC. Its protein product is CASSRAGQGAPEQYF. The chain carries TRBV25-1 and TRBJ2-7; the match to TRBD1 covers 12 bases. The CDR3 runs to 15 residues. V lost 5 bases to trimming and J lost 6 bases; unmatched junction nucleotides: 8. CDR1 and CDR2 from the germline V gene are MGHDK and SYGVNS.

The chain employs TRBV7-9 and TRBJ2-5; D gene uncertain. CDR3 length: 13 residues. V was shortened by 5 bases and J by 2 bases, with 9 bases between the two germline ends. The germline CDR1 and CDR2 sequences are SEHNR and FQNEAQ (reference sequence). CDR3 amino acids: CASSPRRQETQYF. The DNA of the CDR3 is TGTGCCAGCAGCCCCAGGCGGCAAGAGACCCAGTACTTC.

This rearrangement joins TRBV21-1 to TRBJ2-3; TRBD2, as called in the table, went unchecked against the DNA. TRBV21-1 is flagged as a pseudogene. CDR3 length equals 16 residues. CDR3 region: CASSKGPSGRSDTQYF. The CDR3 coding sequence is TGTGCCAGCAGCAAAGGCCCTAGCGGGAGGTCAGATACGCAGTATTTT.

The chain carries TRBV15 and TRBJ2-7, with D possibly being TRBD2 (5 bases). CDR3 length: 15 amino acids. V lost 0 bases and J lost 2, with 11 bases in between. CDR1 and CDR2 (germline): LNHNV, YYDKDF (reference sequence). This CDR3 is CATSRDTGFTYEQYF. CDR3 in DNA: TGTGCCACCAGCAGAGATACGGGGTTCACCTACGAGCAGTACTTC. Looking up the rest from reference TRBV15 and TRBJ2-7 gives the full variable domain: DAMVIQNPRYQVTQFGKPVTLSCSQTLNHNVMYWYQQKSSQAPKLLFHYYDKDFNNEADTPDNFQSRRPNTSFCFLDIRSPGLGDTAMYLCATSRDTGFTYEQYFGPGTRLTVT.

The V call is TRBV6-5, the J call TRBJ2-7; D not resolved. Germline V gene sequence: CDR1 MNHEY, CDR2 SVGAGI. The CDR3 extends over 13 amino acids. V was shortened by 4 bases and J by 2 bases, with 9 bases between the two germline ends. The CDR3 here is CASSSRHPYEQYF. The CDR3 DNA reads TGTGCCAGCAGTTCTCGACATCCCTACGAGCAGTACTTC.

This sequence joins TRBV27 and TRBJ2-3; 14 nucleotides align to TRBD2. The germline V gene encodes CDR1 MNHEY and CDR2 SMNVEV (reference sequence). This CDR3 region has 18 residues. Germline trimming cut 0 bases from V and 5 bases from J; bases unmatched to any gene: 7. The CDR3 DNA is TGTGCCAGCAGTTTATCCCTTGTGGGACTAGCGGGAGAAGATACGCAGTATTTT. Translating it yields CASSLSLVGLAGEDTQYF.

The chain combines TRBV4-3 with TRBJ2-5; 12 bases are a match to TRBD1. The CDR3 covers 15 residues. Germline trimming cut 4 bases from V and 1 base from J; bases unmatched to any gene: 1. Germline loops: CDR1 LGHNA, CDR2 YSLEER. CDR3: CASSLGQGAQETQYF. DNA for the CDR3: TGCGCCAGCAGCCTGGGACAGGGGGCCCAAGAGACCCAGTACTTC.

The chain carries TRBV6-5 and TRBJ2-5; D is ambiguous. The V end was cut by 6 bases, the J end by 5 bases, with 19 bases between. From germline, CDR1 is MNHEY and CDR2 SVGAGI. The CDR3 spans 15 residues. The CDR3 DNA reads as TGTGCCAGCAGCACGGAAGGACGGGCAGAGGAGACCCAGTACTTC. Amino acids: CASSTEGRAEETQYF.

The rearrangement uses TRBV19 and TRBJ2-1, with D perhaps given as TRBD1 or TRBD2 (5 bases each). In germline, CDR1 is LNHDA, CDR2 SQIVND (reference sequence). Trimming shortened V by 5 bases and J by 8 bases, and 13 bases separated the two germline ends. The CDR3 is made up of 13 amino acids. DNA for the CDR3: TGTGCCAGTAGTTTGGGACGAACCGATGAGCAGTTCTTC. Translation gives CASSLGRTDEQFF.

The CDR3, as DNA: TGTGCCAGCAGCTTGGGACACCAGAACACTGAAGCTTTCTTT. Residues: CASSLGHQNTEAFF. V and J are TRBV7-3 and TRBJ1-1; TRBD1 is a possible D gene (6 bases). V was shortened by 3 bases and J by 1 base, with 9 bases between the two germline ends. The CDR3 covers 14 residues. Germline V gene sequence: CDR1 SGHTA, CDR2 FQGTGA.

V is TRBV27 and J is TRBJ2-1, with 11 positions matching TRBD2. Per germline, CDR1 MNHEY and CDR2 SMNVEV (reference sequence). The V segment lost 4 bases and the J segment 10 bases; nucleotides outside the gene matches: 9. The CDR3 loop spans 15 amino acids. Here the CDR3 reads CASSYTSGSRLEQFF. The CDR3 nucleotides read TGTGCCAGCAGTTACACTAGCGGGAGTAGGTTAGAGCAGTTCTTC.